This TCR beta chain was captured in a study of T-cell reconstitution after alpha-beta-depleted transplantation in children. The CDR3 contains 12 residues. The V gene lost 5 bases and the J gene lost 14 bases, with 16 bases spanning the gap. The germline V gene encodes CDR1 LGHDT and CDR2 YNNKEL (reference sequence). Unique molecular identifiers featured in how the TCRbeta library was prepared. TCRdb used MiXCR to reprocess the PCR reads, holding one entry per CDR3 protein. The data contain roughly 500,000 distinct CDR3 sequences, over 25% of them singletons. The source is a human donor who donated a stem cell graft to a child with aplastic anemia. The sample here was PBMCs from the stem cell graft donor, taken from the stem cell graft. This sequence joins TRBV3-1 and TRBJ2-1, with D perhaps TRBD1 (6 bases). CDR3: CASSEGSGEKFF. Here the CDR3 DNA reads TGTGCCAGCAGCGAAGGGTCAGGGGAGAAGTTCTTC.